The clone carrying this T cell receptor beta chain has only one observation. This sample was included in a study of T cells in Graves' hyperthyroidism and ophthalmopathy. The investigators amplified TCR beta CDR3 regions from RNA transcripts. The HTBI primer set drove a first-round RT-PCR of the TCR CDR3. TCRdb itself ran the multiplex PCR reads through MiXCR, one entry per CDR3 protein. There are hundreds of thousands of distinct CDR3 sequences in the sample; approximately 24% occur only once, and 11% lies in the top ten. CDR1 KGHDR and CDR2 SFDVKD come from the germline V gene. The CDR3 sequence is 14 residues long. J was trimmed by 2 bases and V by 3 bases; bases with no gene match: 3.

Material for sequencing was blood. The receptor's source is a woman in her 30s with Graves' ophthalmopathy. The genes are TRBV24-1 and TRBJ2-7, with 7 nucleotides matching TRBD1. The CDR3 nucleotides are TGTGCCACCAGTGATGCCGGGACAGCCTACGAGCAGTACTTC. It translates to CATSDAGTAYEQYF.